The clone carrying this T cell receptor (beta chain) was seen more than once but under ten times. This record comes from a study of T cell responses to AZD1222 COVID-19 vaccine. Trimming took off 2 bases at V and 2 bases at J, with 9 bases between the two ends. CDR3 length: 15 amino acids. The V gene's germline CDR1 is MNHEY and CDR2 SVGAGI. Produced via immunoSEQ multiplex PCR; TCRdb's table is partial and in-frame only. The table has 70,000 to 100,000 clones, 92% seen once. The V and J genes are TRBV6-5 and TRBJ2-2; D perhaps matches TRBD1 (6 bases). The receptor was derived from an adult who received the AZD1222 COVID-19 vaccine. Sequencing used peripheral blood, obtained 28 days after the second AZD1222 dose. The CDR3 is CASSYEQGNTGELFF. CDR3 nucleotide sequence: TGTGCCAGCAGTTACGAACAGGGTAACACCGGGGAGCTGTTTTTT.